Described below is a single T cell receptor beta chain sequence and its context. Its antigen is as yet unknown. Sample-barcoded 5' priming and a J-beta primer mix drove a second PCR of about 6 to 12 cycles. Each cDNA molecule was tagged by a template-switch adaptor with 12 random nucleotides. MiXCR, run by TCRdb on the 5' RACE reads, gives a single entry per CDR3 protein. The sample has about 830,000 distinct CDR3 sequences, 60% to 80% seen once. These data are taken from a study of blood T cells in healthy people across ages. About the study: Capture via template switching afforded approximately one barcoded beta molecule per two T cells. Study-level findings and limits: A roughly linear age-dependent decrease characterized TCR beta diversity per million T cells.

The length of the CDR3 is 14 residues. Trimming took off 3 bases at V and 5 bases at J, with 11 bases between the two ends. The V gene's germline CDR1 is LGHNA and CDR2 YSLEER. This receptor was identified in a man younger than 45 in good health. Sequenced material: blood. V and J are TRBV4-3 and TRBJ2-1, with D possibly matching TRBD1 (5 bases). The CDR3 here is CASSHTGRDNEQFF. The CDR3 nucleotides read TGCGCCAGCAGCCATACCGGCAGGGACAATGAGCAGTTCTTC.